Following are 3 T cell receptor beta chains from one sample sequenced in a study of cytomegalovirus exposure and HLA in healthy donors. PCR involved 60 Vbeta and 13 Jbeta primers. TCRdb's table, derived via immunoSEQ multiplex PCR, lists solely in-frame clones and lacks some. This table holds approximately 150,000 clones, 60% to 80% found once. The sequenced sample was PBMCs. The receptors originated from a male donor in good health and CMV-seronegative.

This sequence joins TRBV6-5 and TRBJ2-2, with 9 bases matching TRBD1. Looked up from germline, CDR1 is MNHEY and CDR2 is SVGAGI. V dropped 6 bases and J dropped 2; count of bases not matched to a gene: 1. The CDR3 is made up of 14 amino acids. CDR3 DNA sequence: TGTGCCAGCAGGGACAGGGGTAACACCGGGGAGCTGTTTTTT. Encoded protein: CASRDRGNTGELFF.

This clone has just a few counts. CDR3 DNA sequence: TGTGCCAGCAGCCCAGGCCCGCAGAGACGTAGCAATCAGCCCCAGCATTTT. This gives the protein CASSPGPQRRSNQPQHF. The rearrangement joins TRBV7-2 to TRBJ1-5; no clear D gene. The CDR3 is 17 amino acids. Germline CDR1 is SGHTA and CDR2 is FQGNSA. The V gene lost 5 bases and the J gene lost 0 bases, with 17 bases spanning the gap.

J is TRBJ1-3 and V is TRBV10-2; D gene uncertain. V was shortened by 6 bases and J by 4 bases, with 19 bases between the two germline ends. The CDR3 runs to 16 residues. Germline CDR1 is WSHSY and CDR2 is SAAADI. As DNA, the CDR3 is TGCGCCAGCAGGGAACCCTCCGGCAGGCAAGGAAACACCATATATTTT. Translation: CASREPSGRQGNTIYF.